A single sample is the source of the 30 T cell receptor beta chains below, sequenced in a study of cytomegalovirus exposure and HLA in healthy donors. The PCR made use of 60 Vbeta and 13 Jbeta primers. The repertoire was sequenced with immunoSEQ multiplex PCR; TCRdb's copy has only in-frame clones and lacks some. The sample records about 150,000 clones, 65% to 85% being singletons. Sequencing input: PBMCs. Receptors originate from a man between 18 and 35 years old in good health and CMV-seronegative.

The V gene is TRBV5-6, the J gene TRBJ2-7, with TRBD2 as a possible D gene (6 bases). Germline V gene data show CDR1 as SGHDT and CDR2 as YYEEEE. CDR3 size: 16 residues. Between the trimmed V and J ends, which lost 3 bases and 3 bases, there was a span of 19 bases. The chain's CDR3 is CASSSGAGSYGYEQYF. In DNA form, the CDR3 reads TGTGCCAGCAGCTCAGGTGCGGGGTCCTATGGCTACGAGCAGTACTTC. The entire variable domain, with the rest obtained from reference TRBV5-6 and TRBJ2-7, is as follows: DAGVTQSPTHLIKTRGQQVTLRCSPKSGHDTVSWYQQALGQGPQFIFQYYEEEERQRGNFPDRFSGHQFPNYSSELNVNALLLGDSALYLCASSSGAGSYGYEQYFGPGTRLTVT.

The chain links TRBV27 to TRBJ2-2; 9 bases agree with TRBD2. Germline V CDR1 and CDR2: MNHEY, SMNVEV (reference sequence). This CDR3 is built from 15 residues. J gave up 5 bases and V 7 bases, and 8 bases lay outside the gene matches. The chain's CDR3 is CASTTRSGGTGELFF. In nucleotides, the CDR3 is TGTGCCAGCACCACCCGGAGCGGGGGGACCGGGGAGCTGTTTTTT.

This chain uses TRBV4-1 with TRBJ2-7, with a tentative D call TRBD2 (5 bases). V dropped 1 base and J dropped 2 bases, with 12 bases sitting between them. The CDR3 is made up of 15 amino acids. CDR1 and CDR2 (germline): MGHRA, YSYEKL. CDR3 nucleotide sequence: TGCGCCAGCAGCCAAGTTCTCAGCGGAACCTACGAGCAGTACTTC. This encodes CASSQVLSGTYEQYF.

A few counts support this clone. The chain employs TRBV7-6 and TRBJ1-6; D ambiguous. The CDR3 covers 14 residues. V was trimmed by 1 base and J by 5 bases, leaving 6 bases between them. Germline V gene lookup returns CDR1 SGHVS and CDR2 FNYEAQ. DNA for the CDR3: TGTGCCAGCAGCTTAGAACGAGATAATTCACCCCTCCACTTT. Translated, it gives CASSLERDNSPLHF.

The CDR3 protein is CSARSGSEQYF. The CDR3 coding sequence is TGCAGTGCTAGGTCCGGGAGCGAGCAGTACTTC. The chain has TRBV20-1 and TRBJ2-7, with D perhaps TRBD2 (6 bases). V lost 3 bases, J lost 6 bases, and 9 bases lay in between. The CDR3 runs to 11 residues. Germline V lookup: CDR1 DFQATT, CDR2 SNEGSKA (reference sequence).

The chain has TRBV9 and TRBJ2-7; no reliable D call. The CDR3 has 12 residues. Looked up from germline, CDR1 is SGDLS and CDR2 is YYNGEE. The V end lost 0 bases, the J end lost 4 bases, and 5 bases lay between the germline ends. The CDR3 DNA reads as TGTGCCAGCAGCGTAGGAGAGTACGAGCAGTACTTC. Its translation: CASSVGEYEQYF. Complete variable domain (other parts from reference TRBV9 and TRBJ2-7): DSGVTQTPKHLITATGQRVTLRCSPRSGDLSVYWYQQSLDQGLQFLIQYYNGEERAKGNILERFSAQQFPDLHSELNLSSLELGDSALYFCASSVGEYEQYFGPGTRLTVT.

In this sample, this clone turned up once. The chain joins TRBV5-6 to TRBJ1-2; D not certain. Trimming pared 3 bases from V and 2 bases from J, leaving 5 bases between. The CDR3 has 12 amino acids. Germline CDR1 is SGHDT and CDR2 is YYEEEE. CDR3 nucleotides: TGTGCCAGCAGCTCGGGGAACTATGGCTACACCTTC. Protein: CASSSGNYGYTF.

This clone occurred once. The V call is TRBV7-9, the J call TRBJ1-6; 7 positions agree with TRBD1. Germline V gene sequence: CDR1 SEHNR, CDR2 FQNEAQ (reference sequence). The V gene end was trimmed by 3 bases and the J gene end by 10 bases; junction bases not matched to a gene: 18. The CDR3 contains 18 residues. The CDR3 sequence is CASSFPKQGPRTRSPLHF. The CDR3 DNA sequence: TGTGCCAGCAGCTTCCCCAAACAGGGGCCCAGGACGAGGTCACCCCTCCACTTT.

The chain uses TRBV2 and TRBJ2-2, with a tentative D call TRBD2 (6 bases). This CDR3 region has 15 residues. CDR1 is SNHLY, CDR2 FYNNEI, per germline. Trimming removed 5 bases from V and 0 bases from J, with 10 bases in between. The CDR3 region is CASSRLATNTGELFF. The CDR3 nucleotides are TGTGCCAGCAGTCGTCTAGCGACGAACACCGGGGAGCTGTTTTTT.

The chain is built from TRBV11-2 and TRBJ2-5, with TRBD2 matching over 10 bases. V shed 5 bases and J 3 bases; nucleotides not matched to a gene: 3. This CDR3 comprises 14 residues. CDR1 SGHAT and CDR2 FQNNGV come from the germline V gene. The CDR3 is CASSKRGGEETQYF. CDR3 DNA: TGTGCCAGCAGCAAGCGGGGGGGCGAAGAGACCCAGTACTTC.

The chain links TRBV7-2 to TRBJ2-1; TRBD2 agrees at 12 bases. CDR3 length: 17 residues. Losses at the gene ends were 4 bases for V and 0 bases for J; bases not matched to a gene: 4. Germline V gives CDR1 SGHTA, CDR2 FQGNSA. DNA of the CDR3: TGTGCCAGCAGCTCACTACTAGCGGGGGGCTCCTACAATGAGCAGTTCTTC. It yields the protein CASSSLLAGGSYNEQFF.

The chain uses TRBV28 and TRBJ1-4, with 10 positions matching TRBD1. CDR1 and CDR2 (germline): MDHEN, SYDVKM. CDR3 length: 14 residues. With 2 bases clipped from V and 8 bases from J, the junction kept 2 bases outside the gene matches. DNA of the CDR3: TGTGCCAGCAGTTTACCGGACAGGGGGGAAAAACTGTTTTTT. Its translation is CASSLPDRGEKLFF.

The genes are TRBV7-8 and TRBJ1-1, with a tentative D call TRBD1 (6 bases). Looked up from germline, CDR1 is SGHVS and CDR2 is FQNEAQ. V dropped 1 base and J dropped 2 bases, with 17 bases sitting between them. This CDR3 has 17 residues. As DNA, the CDR3 is TGTGCCAGCAGCTTAGTTTTTTTGGCAGGGGAAAACACTGAAGCTTTCTTT. Translated, it gives CASSLVFLAGENTEAFF.

A few counts support this clone. The J gene is TRBJ1-1, the V gene TRBV4-3; 10 positions match TRBD1. J gave up 4 bases and V 2 bases, and 16 bases lay outside the gene matches. CDR1 and CDR2 (germline): LGHNA, YSLEER. This CDR3 spans 19 amino acids. CDR3 nucleotides: TGCGCCAGCAGCCAATCGCCCTCTTGGTACCGGGACAGGGGCACTGAAGCTTTCTTT. This translates into CASSQSPSWYRDRGTEAFF.

The chain recombines TRBV15 with TRBJ2-5, with 11 positions matching TRBD2. Trimming cost V 7 bases and J 8 bases; bases outside gene matches: 15. From germline, CDR1 is LNHNV and CDR2 YYDKDF (reference sequence). The CDR3 loop spans 16 amino acids. CDR3 sequence (DNA): TGTGCCACCACCACCTTACTAGCGGGGGATCTGGAAACCCAGTACTTC. It yields the protein CATTTLLAGDLETQYF. Together with reference TRBV15 and TRBJ2-5, the CDR3 gives the full variable domain: DAMVIQNPRYQVTQFGKPVTLSCSQTLNHNVMYWYQQKSSQAPKLLFHYYDKDFNNEADTPDNFQSRRPNTSFCFLDIRSPGLGDTAMYLCATTTLLAGDLETQYFGPGTRLLVL.

This clone was counted only a few times. The chain links TRBV5-4 to TRBJ1-3; weak D call: TRBD1 (5 bases). The germline V and J ends were trimmed by 4 bases and 0 bases, with 14 bases remaining between them. Germline loops: CDR1 SGHNT, CDR2 YYREEE (reference sequence). The CDR3 is made up of 16 amino acids. The CDR3, as DNA: TGTGCCAGCAGCGACTCGACAGCCAACTCTGGAAACACCATATATTTT. This encodes CASSDSTANSGNTIYF.

The rearrangement joins TRBV4-3 to TRBJ1-1, with a tentative D call TRBD1 (6 bases). There are 14 residues in the CDR3. Trimming shortened V by 4 bases and J by 4 bases, and 13 bases separated the two germline ends. Germline assignment: CDR1 LGHNA and CDR2 YSLEER. The CDR3 sequence: CASSRLQGATEAFF. CDR3 coding DNA: TGCGCCAGCAGCCGCTTACAGGGTGCCACTGAAGCTTTCTTT.

The V call is TRBV4-2, the J call TRBJ2-7; TRBD2 aligns across 12 bases. Trimming removed 3 bases from V and 4 bases from J; junction bases left unmatched: 4. The CDR3 extends over 15 amino acids. CDR1 and CDR2 from the germline V gene are LGHNA and YNFKEQ. The CDR3 DNA reads as TGTGCCAGCAGCCATCTAGCGGGGGGGCTGTACGAGCAGTACGTC. It codes for CASSHLAGGLYEQYV.

This clone was picked up one time. The V gene is TRBV2, the J gene TRBJ2-2, with TRBD1 matching 8 bases. V was clipped by 4 bases and J by 1 base; unmatched bases: 8. The CDR3 has 17 residues. Per germline, CDR1 SNHLY and CDR2 FYNNEI. CDR3 sequence: CASSAQTGALNTGELFF. In nucleotides, the CDR3 is TGTGCCAGCAGTGCCCAGACAGGGGCACTGAACACCGGGGAGCTGTTTTTT.

The chain has TRBV28 and TRBJ1-1; D unresolved. The CDR3 consists of 14 residues. Germline V gene data show CDR1 as MDHEN and CDR2 as SYDVKM. V lost 5 bases, J lost 0 bases, and 10 bases lay in between. The CDR3 protein is CASSQSRVNTEAFF. CDR3 DNA sequence: TGTGCCAGCAGTCAGAGCCGGGTGAACACTGAAGCTTTCTTT. The full variable domain, its missing parts supplied by reference TRBV28 and TRBJ1-1, is DVKVTQSSRYLVKRTGEKVFLECVQDMDHENMFWYRQDPGLGLRLIYFSYDVKMKEKGDIPEGYSVSREKKERFSLILESASTNQTSMYLCASSQSRVNTEAFFGQGTRLTVV.

This clone was counted only a few times. The CDR3 here is CASSLSKAGPMNTEAFF. Written as DNA, the CDR3 is TGTGCCAGCAGTTTATCGAAGGCAGGGCCGATGAACACTGAAGCTTTCTTT. This sequence joins TRBV27 and TRBJ1-1; possible D gene TRBD1, 5 bases. Germline loops: CDR1 MNHEY, CDR2 SMNVEV (reference sequence). CDR3 length equals 17 residues. The germline V and J ends were trimmed by 0 bases and 0 bases, with 14 bases remaining between them.

The V gene is TRBV5-6, the J gene TRBJ2-5; 8 nucleotides match TRBD2. J was trimmed by 2 bases and V by 4 bases; bases with no gene match: 13. CDR3 length: 17 residues. Germline CDR1 reads SGHDT; CDR2 reads YYEEEE. Written as DNA, the CDR3 is TGTGCCAGCAGCCCTAGGGGGGGACTAGGCAGGCAAGAGACCCAGTACTTC. It codes for CASSPRGGLGRQETQYF.

Remarks on this clone: Compared with germline, one end of the junction differs, possibly owing to a read error. The chain employs TRBV4-1 and TRBJ1-1; D remains unclear. CDR1 is MGHRA, CDR2 YSYEKL, per germline. The CDR3 covers 14 residues. The CDR3 nucleotides are TGCGCCGGCAGCCAATTTTTAGAGAACACTGAAGCTTTCTTT. Translating gives CAGSQFLENTEAFF.

The gene calls are TRBV7-8 and TRBJ2-7; TRBD2 matches 7 bases. V lost 1 base and J lost 6; bases outside the gene matches: 6. Germline lookup yields CDR1 SGHVS and CDR2 FQNEAQ. The CDR3 loop spans 14 amino acids. CDR3 sequence (DNA): TGTGCCAGCAGCTTAGGGGGGGGTAAATCCGAGCAGTACGTC. Translating it yields CASSLGGGKSEQYV.

The V gene is TRBV18, the J gene TRBJ2-1, with 11 bases matching TRBD1. V lost 2 bases, J lost 7 bases, and 7 bases stayed unmatched. Germline V gives CDR1 KGHSH, CDR2 LQKENI. The CDR3 covers 16 residues. CDR3: CASSPYGQGARNEQFF. The DNA for the CDR3 is TGTGCCAGCTCACCATACGGACAGGGGGCTCGGAATGAGCAGTTCTTC.

CDR3 DNA: TGTGCCAGCAGTTCACGGTTTGAGACCCAGTACTTC. Translating it yields CASSSRFETQYF. The chain couples TRBV28 to TRBJ2-5, with D unresolved. CDR1 is MDHEN and CDR2 is SYDVKM in the germline V gene. V lost 4 bases to trimming and J lost 5 bases, with 8 bases between them. CDR3 length equals 12 residues.

The chain combines TRBV14 with TRBJ2-7; maybe TRBD1 (6 bases). The CDR3 length is 17 residues. The germline V gene has CDR1 SGHDN and CDR2 FVKESK. The V gene lost 1 base and the J gene lost 2 bases, with 18 bases spanning the gap. The chain's CDR3 is CASSQGVLLGGTYEQYF. In DNA form, the CDR3 reads TGTGCCAGCAGCCAAGGAGTTCTCCTAGGGGGTACCTACGAGCAGTACTTC.

The J gene is TRBJ2-1, the V gene TRBV4-1; 8 nucleotides agree with TRBD2. CDR1 and CDR2 from the germline V gene are MGHRA and YSYEKL. This CDR3 region has 17 residues. Losses at the gene ends were 5 bases for V and 1 base for J; bases not matched to a gene: 10. The CDR3 loop is CASSVRAGGYSYNEQFF. The CDR3, as DNA: TGCGCCAGCAGCGTTAGGGCGGGGGGCTATTCCTACAATGAGCAGTTCTTC.

This chain links TRBV7-2 with TRBJ2-3, with TRBD2 matching over 9 bases. With 1 base clipped from V and 4 bases from J, the junction kept 0 bases outside the gene matches. CDR1 is SGHTA and CDR2 is FQGNSA in the germline V gene. The CDR3 sequence is 14 residues long. The CDR3 here is CASSLGGGADTQYF. CDR3 coding DNA: TGTGCCAGCAGCTTAGGCGGGGGGGCAGATACGCAGTATTTT.

The chain couples TRBV5-4 to TRBJ1-1; D unresolved. Germline CDR1 and CDR2: SGHNT and YYREEE (reference sequence). This CDR3 has 17 residues. V was trimmed by 0 bases and J by 3 bases, leaving 18 bases between them. The CDR3 DNA reads as TGTGCCAGCAGCTTGGGGAGACCCCCAGTAGTGGACACTGAAGCTTTCTTT. Translated, it gives CASSLGRPPVVDTEAFF.